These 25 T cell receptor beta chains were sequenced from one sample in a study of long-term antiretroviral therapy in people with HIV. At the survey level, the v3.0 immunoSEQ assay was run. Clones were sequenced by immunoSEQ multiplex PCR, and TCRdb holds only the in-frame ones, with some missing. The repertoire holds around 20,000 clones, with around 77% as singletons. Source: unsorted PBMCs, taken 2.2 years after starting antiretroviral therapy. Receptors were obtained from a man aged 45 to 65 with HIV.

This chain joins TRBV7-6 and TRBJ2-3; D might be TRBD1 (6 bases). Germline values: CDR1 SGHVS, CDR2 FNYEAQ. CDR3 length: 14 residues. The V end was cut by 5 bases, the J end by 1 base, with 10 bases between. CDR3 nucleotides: TGTGCCAGCAGCCAGGGACAAGGCACAGATACGCAGTATTTT. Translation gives CASSQGQGTDTQYF.

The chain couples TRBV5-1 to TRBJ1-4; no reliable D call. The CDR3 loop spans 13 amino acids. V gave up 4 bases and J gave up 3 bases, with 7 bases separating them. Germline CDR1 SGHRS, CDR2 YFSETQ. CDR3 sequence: CASSDPANEKLFF. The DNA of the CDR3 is TGCGCCAGCAGCGACCCCGCTAATGAAAAACTGTTTTTT.

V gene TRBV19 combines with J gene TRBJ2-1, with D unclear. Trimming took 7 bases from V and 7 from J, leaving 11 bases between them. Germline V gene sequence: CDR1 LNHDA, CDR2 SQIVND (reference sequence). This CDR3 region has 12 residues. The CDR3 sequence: CASTTGRNEQFF. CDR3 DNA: TGTGCCAGTACCACGGGTCGGAATGAGCAGTTCTTC.

The CDR3 coding sequence is TGCGCCAGCTTCATGGCCGGGACTAGCGGTGTACGCGAGCAGTACTTC. Its translation: CASFMAGTSGVREQYF. J is TRBJ2-7 and V is TRBV10-2; TRBD2 aligns across 11 bases. This CDR3 has 16 amino acids. The junction had 15 bases not matched to a gene; V was cut back by 8 bases and J by 6 bases. The germline CDR1 and CDR2 sequences are WSHSY and SAAADI.

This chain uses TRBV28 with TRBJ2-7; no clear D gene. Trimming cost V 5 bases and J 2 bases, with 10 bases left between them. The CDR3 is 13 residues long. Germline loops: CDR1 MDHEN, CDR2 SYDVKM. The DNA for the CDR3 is TGTGCCAGCAGTCCCGACAATACCTACGAGCAGTACTTC. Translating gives CASSPDNTYEQYF.

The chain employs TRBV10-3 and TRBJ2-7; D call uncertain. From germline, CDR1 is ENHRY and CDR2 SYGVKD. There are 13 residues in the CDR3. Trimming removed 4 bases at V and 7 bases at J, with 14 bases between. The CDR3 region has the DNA TGTGCCATCAGTGGTATAGGCGAGTCAGAGCAGTACTTC. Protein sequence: CAISGIGESEQYF.

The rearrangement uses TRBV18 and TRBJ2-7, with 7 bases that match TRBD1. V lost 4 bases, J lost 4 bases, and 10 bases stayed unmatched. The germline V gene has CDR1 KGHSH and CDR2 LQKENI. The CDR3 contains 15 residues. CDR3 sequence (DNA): TGTGCCAGCTCACTAAGACAGGGAACGGGGTACGAGCAGTACTTC. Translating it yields CASSLRQGTGYEQYF.

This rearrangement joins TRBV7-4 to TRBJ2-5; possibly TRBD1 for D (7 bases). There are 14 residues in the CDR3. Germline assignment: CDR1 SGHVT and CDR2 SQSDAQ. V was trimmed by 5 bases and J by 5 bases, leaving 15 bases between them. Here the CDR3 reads CASSPRRGQETQYF. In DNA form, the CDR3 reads TGTGCCAGCAGCCCTAGGAGGGGGCAGGAGACCCAGTACTTC.

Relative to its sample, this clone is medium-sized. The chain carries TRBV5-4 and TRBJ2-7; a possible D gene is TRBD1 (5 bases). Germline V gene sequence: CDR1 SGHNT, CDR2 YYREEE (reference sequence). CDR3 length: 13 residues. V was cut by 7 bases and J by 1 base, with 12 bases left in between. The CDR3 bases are TGTGCCAGCGGTTTGGGGCCATCCTACGAGCAGTACTTC. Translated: CASGLGPSYEQYF.

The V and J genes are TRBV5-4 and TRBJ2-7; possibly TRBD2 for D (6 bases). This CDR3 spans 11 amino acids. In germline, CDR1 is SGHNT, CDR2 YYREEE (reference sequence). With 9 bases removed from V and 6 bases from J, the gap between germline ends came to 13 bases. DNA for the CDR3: TGTGCCATGGCGGGGCCAACCGAGCAGTACTTC. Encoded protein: CAMAGPTEQYF.

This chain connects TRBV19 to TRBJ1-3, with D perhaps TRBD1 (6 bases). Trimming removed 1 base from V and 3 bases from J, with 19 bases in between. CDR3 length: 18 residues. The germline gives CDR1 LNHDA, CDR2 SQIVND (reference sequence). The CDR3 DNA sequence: TGTGCCAGTAGTATAGTTTGGGTACCGGGACACCTTGGAAACACCATATATTTT. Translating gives CASSIVWVPGHLGNTIYF.

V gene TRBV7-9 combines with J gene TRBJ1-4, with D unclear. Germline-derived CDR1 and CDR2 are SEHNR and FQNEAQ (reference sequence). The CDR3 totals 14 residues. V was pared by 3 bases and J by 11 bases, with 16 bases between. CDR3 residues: CASSFIESPSKLFF. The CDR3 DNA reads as TGTGCCAGCAGCTTTATCGAGAGCCCTTCCAAACTGTTTTTT. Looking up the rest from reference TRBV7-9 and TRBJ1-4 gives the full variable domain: DTGVSQNPRHKITKRGQNVTFRCDPISEHNRLYWYRQTLGQGPEFLTYFQNEAQLEKSRLLSDRFSAERPKGSFSTLEIQRTEQGDSAMYLCASSFIESPSKLFFGSGTQLSVL.

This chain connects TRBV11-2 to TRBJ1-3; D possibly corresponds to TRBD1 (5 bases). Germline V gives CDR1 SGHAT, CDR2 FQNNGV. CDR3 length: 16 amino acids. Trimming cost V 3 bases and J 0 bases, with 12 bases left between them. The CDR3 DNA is TGTGCCAGCAGCTTTAGGCCAGACAGCTCTGGAAACACCATATATTTT. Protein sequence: CASSFRPDSSGNTIYF.

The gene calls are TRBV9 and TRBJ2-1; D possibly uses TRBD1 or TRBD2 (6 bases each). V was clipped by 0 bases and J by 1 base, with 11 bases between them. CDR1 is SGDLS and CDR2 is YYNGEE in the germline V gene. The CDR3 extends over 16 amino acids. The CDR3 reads CASSVGGAGSYNEQFF. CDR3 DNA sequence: TGTGCCAGCAGCGTAGGGGGGGCGGGTTCCTACAATGAGCAGTTCTTC.

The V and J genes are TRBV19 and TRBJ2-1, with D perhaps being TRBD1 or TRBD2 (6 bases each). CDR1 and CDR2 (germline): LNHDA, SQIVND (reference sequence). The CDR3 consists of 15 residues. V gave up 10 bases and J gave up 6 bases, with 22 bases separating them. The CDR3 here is CATSIDRRGLNEQFF. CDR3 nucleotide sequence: TGTGCCACCTCAATCGACCGCCGGGGGCTCAATGAGCAGTTCTTC.

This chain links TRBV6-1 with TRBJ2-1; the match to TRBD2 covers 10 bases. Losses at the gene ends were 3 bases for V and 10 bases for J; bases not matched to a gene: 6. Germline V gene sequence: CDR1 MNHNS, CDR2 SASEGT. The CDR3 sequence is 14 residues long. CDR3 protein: CASSDSGGAWEQFF. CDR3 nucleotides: TGTGCCAGCAGTGACAGCGGGGGGGCCTGGGAGCAGTTCTTC.

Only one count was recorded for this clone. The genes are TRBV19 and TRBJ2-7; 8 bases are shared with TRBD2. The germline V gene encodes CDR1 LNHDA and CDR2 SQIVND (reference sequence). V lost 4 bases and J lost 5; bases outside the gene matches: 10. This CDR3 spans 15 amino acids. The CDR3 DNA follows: TGTGCCAGTAGTAGCCAGGCGGGGGGCCGGCACGAGCAGTACTTC. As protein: CASSSQAGGRHEQYF.

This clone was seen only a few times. CDR3 region: CASSDRTAGNQPQHF. CDR3 sequence (DNA): TGCGCCAGCAGCGATAGGACAGCCGGCAATCAGCCCCAGCATTTT. This rearrangement joins TRBV5-1 to TRBJ1-5; possibly TRBD1 for D (6 bases). CDR1 and CDR2 from the germline V gene are SGHRS and YFSETQ. The ends were cut back, 4 bases at V and 2 bases at J, with 13 bases in the middle. The CDR3 extends over 15 amino acids.

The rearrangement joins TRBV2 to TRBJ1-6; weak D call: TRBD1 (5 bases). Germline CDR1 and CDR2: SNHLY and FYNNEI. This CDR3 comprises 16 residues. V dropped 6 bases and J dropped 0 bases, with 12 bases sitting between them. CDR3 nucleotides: TGTGCCAGCAGAGAATTAGACAGCTCCTATAATTCACCCCTCCACTTT. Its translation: CASRELDSSYNSPLHF.

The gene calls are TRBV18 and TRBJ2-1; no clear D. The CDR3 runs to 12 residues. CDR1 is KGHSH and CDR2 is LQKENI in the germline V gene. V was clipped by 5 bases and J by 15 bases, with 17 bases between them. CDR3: CASSTPRAHWFF. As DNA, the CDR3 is TGTGCCAGCTCAACCCCTCGGGCCCATTGGTTCTTC.

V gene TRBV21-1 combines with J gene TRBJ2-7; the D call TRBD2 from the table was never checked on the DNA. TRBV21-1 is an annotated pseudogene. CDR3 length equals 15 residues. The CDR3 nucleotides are TGTGCCCGACCACCCGCCCCGGGAGGATCCTACGAGCAGTACTTC. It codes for CARPPAPGGSYEQYF.

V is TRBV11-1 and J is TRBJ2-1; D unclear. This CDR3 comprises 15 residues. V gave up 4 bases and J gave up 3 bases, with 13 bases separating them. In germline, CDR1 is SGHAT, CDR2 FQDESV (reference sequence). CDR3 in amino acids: CASSSTRLRYNEQFF. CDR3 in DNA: TGTGCCAGCAGCTCGACAAGATTGCGCTACAATGAGCAGTTCTTC. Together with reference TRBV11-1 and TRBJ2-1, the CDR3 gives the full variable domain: EAEVAQSPRYKITEKSQAVAFWCDPISGHATLYWYRQILGQGPELLVQFQDESVVDDSQLPKDRFSAERLKGVDSTLKIQPAELGDSAMYLCASSSTRLRYNEQFFGPGTRLTVL.

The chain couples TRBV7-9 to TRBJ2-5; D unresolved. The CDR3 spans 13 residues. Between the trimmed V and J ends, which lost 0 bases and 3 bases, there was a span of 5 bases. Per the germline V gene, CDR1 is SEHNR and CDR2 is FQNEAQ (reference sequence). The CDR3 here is CASSLALKETQYF. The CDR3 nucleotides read TGTGCCAGCAGCTTAGCCCTTAAAGAGACCCAGTACTTC. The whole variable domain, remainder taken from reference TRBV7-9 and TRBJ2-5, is DTGVSQNPRHKITKRGQNVTFRCDPISEHNRLYWYRQTLGQGPEFLTYFQNEAQLEKSRLLSDRFSAERPKGSFSTLEIQRTEQGDSAMYLCASSLALKETQYFGPGTRLLVL.

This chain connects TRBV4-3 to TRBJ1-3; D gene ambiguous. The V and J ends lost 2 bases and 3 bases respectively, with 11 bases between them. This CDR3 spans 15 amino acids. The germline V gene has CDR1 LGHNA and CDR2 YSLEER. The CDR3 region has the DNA TGCGCCAGCAGCCAATCGGCCGCCCTTGGAAACACCATATATTTT. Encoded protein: CASSQSAALGNTIYF.

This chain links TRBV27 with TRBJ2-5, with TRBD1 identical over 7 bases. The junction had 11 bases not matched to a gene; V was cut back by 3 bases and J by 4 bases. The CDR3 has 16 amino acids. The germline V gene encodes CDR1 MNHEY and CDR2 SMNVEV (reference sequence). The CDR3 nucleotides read TGTGCCAGCAGTTTGGGGACAGCCACTAGGGGAGAGACCCAGTACTTC. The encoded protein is CASSLGTATRGETQYF.